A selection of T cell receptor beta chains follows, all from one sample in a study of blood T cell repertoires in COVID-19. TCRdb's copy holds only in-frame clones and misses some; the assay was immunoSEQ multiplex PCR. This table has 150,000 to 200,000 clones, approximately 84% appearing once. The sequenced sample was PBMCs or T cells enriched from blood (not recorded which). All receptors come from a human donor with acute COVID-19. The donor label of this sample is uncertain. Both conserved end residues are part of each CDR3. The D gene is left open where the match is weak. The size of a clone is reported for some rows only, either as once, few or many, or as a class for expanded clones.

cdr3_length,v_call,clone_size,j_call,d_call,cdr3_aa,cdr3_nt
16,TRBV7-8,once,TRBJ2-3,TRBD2,CASSLVRGGSTDTQYF,TGTGCCAGCAGCTTAGTCCGCGGGGGAAGCACAGATACGCAGTATTTT
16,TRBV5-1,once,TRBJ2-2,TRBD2,CASSWGTSGGTGELFF,TGCGCCAGCAGCTGGGGGACTAGCGGGGGTACCGGGGAGCTGTTTTTT
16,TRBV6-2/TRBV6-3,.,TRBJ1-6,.,CASSLKLRSYNSPLHF,TGTGCCAGCAGTCTTAAGCTGCGATCCTATAATTCACCCCTCCACTTT
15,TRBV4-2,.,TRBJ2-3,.,CASSQDPGSTDTQYF,TGTGCCAGCAGCCAAGATCCAGGAAGCACAGATACGCAGTATTTT
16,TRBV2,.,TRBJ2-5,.,CASSETTGGAQETQYF,TGTGCCAGCAGTGAAACCACAGGTGGGGCCCAAGAGACCCAGTACTTC
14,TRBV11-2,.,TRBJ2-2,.,CASSGDNPPGELFF,TGTGCCAGCAGCGGGGACAACCCACCCGGGGAGCTGTTTTTT
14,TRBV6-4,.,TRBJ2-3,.,CASSQDRFTDTQYF,TGTGCCAGCAGTCAGGATCGGTTCACAGATACGCAGTATTTT
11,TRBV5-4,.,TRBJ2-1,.,CASMADNEQFF,TGTGCCAGCATGGCTGACAATGAGCAGTTCTTC
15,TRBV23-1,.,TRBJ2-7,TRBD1,CASSQYGTGNCEQYF,TGCGCCAGCAGTCAGTACGGGACAGGGAATTGCGAGCAGTACTTC
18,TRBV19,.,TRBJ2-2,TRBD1,CASSILGQRSFRTGELFF,TGTGCCAGTAGTATATTGGGACAGCGGAGCTTTCGCACCGGGGAGCTGTTTTTT
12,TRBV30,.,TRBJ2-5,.,CAWKSGRETQYF,TGTGCCTGGAAATCGGGAAGGGAGACCCAGTACTTC
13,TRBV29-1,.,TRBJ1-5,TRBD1,CSARTGEEQPQHF,TGCAGCGCCCGGACAGGGGAGGAACAGCCCCAGCATTTT
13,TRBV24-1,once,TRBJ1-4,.,CATGDTGNEKLFF,TGTGCCACCGGTGATACAGGAAATGAAAAACTGTTTTTT
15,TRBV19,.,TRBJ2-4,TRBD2,CGTRQAGGSKDIQYF,TGTGGCACGCGCCAGGCGGGGGGAAGCAAAGACATTCAGTACTTC
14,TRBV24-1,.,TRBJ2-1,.,CATSRQSSYNEQFF,TGTGCCACCAGCCGACAGAGCTCCTACAATGAGCAGTTCTTC
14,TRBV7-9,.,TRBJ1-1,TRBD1,CASSSGQTNTEAFF,TGTGCCAGCAGCTCGGGACAGACGAACACTGAAGCTTTCTTT